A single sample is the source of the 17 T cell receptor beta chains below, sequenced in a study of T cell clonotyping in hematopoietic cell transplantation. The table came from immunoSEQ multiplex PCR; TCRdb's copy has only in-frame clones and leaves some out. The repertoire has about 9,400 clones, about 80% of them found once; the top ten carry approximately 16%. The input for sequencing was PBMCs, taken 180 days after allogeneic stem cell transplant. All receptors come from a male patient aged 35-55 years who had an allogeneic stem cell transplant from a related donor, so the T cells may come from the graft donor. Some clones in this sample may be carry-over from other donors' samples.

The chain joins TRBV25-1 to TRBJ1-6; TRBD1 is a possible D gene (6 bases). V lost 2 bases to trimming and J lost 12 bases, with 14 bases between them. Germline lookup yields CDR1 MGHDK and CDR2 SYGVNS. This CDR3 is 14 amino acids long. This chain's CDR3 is CASSEQGPLGPLHF. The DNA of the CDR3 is TGTGCCAGCAGTGAACAGGGGCCCCTGGGACCCCTCCACTTT.

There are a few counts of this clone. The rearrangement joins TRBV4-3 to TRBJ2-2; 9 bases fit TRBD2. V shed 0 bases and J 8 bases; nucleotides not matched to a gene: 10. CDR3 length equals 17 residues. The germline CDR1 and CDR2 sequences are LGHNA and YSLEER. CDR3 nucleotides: TGCGCCAGCAGCCAAGATGTGGCTAGCGGGGCTCGGGGGGAGCTGTTTTTT. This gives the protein CASSQDVASGARGELFF.

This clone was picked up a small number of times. The CDR3: CASSSRGETQYF. CDR3 in DNA: TGTGCCAGTAGTAGTAGGGGTGAGACCCAGTACTTC. V gene TRBV19 combines with J gene TRBJ2-5, with a weak D call TRBD1 (5 bases). CDR1 LNHDA and CDR2 SQIVND come from the germline V gene (reference sequence). CDR3 length: 12 residues. V shed 4 bases and J shed 5 bases, with 8 bases lying between them.

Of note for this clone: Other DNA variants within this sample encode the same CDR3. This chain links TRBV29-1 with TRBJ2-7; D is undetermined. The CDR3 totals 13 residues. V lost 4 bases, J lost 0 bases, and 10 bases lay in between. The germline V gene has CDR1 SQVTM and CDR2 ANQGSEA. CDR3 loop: CSVAHSNSYEQYF. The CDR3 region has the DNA TGCAGCGTTGCGCACTCCAACTCCTACGAGCAGTACTTC.

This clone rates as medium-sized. CDR3 protein: CASSLGTQPQHF. CDR3 nucleotides: TGTGCCAGCAGCTTAGGTACTCAGCCCCAGCATTTT. The genes are TRBV7-2 and TRBJ1-5; D is unclear. V dropped 1 base and J dropped 6 bases, with 4 bases sitting between them. The CDR3 is 12 residues long. CDR1 and CDR2 from the germline V gene are SGHTA and FQGNSA.

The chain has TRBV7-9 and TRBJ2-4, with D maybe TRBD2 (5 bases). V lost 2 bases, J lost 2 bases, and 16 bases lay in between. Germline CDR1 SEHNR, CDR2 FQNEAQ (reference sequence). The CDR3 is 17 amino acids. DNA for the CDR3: TGTGCCAGCAGCTTAAGGTCGGGGTATAGTTCCAAAAACATTCAGTACTTC. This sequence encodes CASSLRSGYSSKNIQYF. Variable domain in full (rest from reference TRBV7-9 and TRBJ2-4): DTGVSQNPRHKITKRGQNVTFRCDPISEHNRLYWYRQTLGQGPEFLTYFQNEAQLEKSRLLSDRFSAERPKGSFSTLEIQRTEQGDSAMYLCASSLRSGYSSKNIQYFGAGTRLSVL.

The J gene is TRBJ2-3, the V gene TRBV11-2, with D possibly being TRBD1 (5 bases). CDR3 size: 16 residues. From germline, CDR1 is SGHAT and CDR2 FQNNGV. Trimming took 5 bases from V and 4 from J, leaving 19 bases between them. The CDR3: CASSQGVGPAPDTQYF. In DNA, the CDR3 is TGTGCCAGCAGCCAAGGGGTAGGACCCGCCCCAGATACGCAGTATTTT.

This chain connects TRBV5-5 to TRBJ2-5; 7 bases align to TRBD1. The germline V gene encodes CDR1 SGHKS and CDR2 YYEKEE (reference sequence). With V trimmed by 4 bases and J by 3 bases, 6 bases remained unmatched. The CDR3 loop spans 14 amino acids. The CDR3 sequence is CASSLGTAKETQYF. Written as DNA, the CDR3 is TGTGCCAGCAGCCTCGGGACAGCGAAAGAGACCCAGTACTTC.

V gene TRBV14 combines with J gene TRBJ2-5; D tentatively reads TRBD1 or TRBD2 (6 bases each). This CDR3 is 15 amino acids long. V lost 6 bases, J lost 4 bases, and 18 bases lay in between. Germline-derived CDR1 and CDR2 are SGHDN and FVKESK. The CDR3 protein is CASSFGGLVIETQYF. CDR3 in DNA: TGTGCCAGCAGTTTTGGGGGGCTGGTGATAGAGACCCAGTACTTC.

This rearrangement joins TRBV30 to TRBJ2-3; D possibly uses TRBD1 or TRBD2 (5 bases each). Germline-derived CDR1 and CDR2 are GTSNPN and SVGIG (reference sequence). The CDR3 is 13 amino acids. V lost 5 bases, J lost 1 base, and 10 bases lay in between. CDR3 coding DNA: TGTGCCTGGGGGGACGGGGGCACAGATACGCAGTATTTT. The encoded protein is CAWGDGGTDTQYF.

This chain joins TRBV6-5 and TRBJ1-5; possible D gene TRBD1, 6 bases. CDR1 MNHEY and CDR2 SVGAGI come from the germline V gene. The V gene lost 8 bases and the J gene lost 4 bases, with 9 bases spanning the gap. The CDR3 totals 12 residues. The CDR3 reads CASGRGNQPQHF. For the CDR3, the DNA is TGTGCCAGCGGGAGGGGGAATCAGCCCCAGCATTTT.

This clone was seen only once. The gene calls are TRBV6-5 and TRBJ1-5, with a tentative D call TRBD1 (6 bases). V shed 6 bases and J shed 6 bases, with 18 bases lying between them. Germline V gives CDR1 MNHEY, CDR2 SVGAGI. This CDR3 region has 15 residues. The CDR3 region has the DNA TGTGCCAGCAGCGAGGGCAGGGGCCTTTTTCAGCCCCAGCATTTT. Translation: CASSEGRGLFQPQHF.

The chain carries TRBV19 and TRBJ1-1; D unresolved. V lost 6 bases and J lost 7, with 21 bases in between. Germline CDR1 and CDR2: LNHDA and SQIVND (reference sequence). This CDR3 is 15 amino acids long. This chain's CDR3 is CASSSREVYPGEAFF. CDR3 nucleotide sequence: TGTGCCAGTAGCTCGCGAGAGGTCTACCCCGGTGAAGCTTTCTTT.

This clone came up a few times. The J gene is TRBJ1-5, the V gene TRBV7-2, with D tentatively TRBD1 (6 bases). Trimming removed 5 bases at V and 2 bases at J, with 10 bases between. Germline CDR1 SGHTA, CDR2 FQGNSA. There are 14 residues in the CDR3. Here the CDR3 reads CASSGRQGNQPQHF. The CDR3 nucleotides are TGTGCCAGCAGCGGCCGACAGGGCAATCAGCCCCAGCATTTT.

CDR3 protein: CASSQGSGGSQETQYF. The CDR3 bases are TGCGCCAGCAGCCAGGGTAGCGGGGGAAGCCAAGAGACCCAGTACTTC. The V call is TRBV4-3, the J call TRBJ2-5; 9 positions agree with TRBD2. CDR1 is LGHNA and CDR2 is YSLEER in the germline V gene. This CDR3 has 16 amino acids. V lost 3 bases, J lost 1 base, and 6 bases stayed unmatched.

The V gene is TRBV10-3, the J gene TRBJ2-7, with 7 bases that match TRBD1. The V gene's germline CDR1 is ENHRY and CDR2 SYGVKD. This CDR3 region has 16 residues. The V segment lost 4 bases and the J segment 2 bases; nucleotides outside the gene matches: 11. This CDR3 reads CAISVSRTGETYEQYF. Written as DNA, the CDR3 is TGTGCCATCAGTGTTTCTAGGACAGGAGAGACCTACGAGCAGTACTTC.

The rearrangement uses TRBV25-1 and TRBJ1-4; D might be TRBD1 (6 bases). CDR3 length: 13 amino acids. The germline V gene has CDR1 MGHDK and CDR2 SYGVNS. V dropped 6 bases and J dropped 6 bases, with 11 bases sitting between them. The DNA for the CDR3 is TGTGCCAGCAGCCAGGGGATACATGAAAAACTGTTTTTT. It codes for CASSQGIHEKLFF. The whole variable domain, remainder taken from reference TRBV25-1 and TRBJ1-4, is EADIYQTPRYLVIGTGKKITLECSQTMGHDKMYWYQQDPGMELHLIHYSYGVNSTEKGDLSSESTVSRIRTEHFPLTLESARPSHTSQYLCASSQGIHEKLFFGSGTQLSVL.